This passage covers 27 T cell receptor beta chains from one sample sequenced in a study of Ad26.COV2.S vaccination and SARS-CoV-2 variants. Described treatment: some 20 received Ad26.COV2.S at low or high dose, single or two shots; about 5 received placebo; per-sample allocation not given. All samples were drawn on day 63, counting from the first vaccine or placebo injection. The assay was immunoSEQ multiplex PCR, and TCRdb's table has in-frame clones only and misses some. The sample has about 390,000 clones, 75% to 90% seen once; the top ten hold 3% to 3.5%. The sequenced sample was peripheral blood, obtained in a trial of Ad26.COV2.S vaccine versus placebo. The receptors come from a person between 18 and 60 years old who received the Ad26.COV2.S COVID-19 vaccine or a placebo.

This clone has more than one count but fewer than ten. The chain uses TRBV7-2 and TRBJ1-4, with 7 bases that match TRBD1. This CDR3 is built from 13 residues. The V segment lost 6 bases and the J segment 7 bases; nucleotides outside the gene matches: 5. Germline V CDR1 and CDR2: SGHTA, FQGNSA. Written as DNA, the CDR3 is TGTGCCAGCAGTCACAGGGGTGGTGAAAAACTGTTTTTT. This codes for CASSHRGGEKLFF. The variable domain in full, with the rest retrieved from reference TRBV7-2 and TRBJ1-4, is GAGVSQSPSNKVTEKGKDVELRCDPISGHTALYWYRQSLGQGLEFLIYFQGNSAPDKSGLPSDRFSAERTGGSVSTLTIQRTQQEDSAVYLCASSHRGGEKLFFGSGTQLSVL.

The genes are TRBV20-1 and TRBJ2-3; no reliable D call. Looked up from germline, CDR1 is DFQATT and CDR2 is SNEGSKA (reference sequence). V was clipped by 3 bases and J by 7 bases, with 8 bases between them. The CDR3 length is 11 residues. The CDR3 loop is CSASPRNTQYF. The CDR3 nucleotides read TGCAGTGCTAGCCCGAGGAATACGCAGTATTTT.

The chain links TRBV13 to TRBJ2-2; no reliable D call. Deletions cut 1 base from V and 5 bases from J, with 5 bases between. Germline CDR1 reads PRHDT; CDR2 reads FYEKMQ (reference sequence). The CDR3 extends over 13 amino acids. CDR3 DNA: TGTGCCAGCAGCTTAGAAAGTACCGGGGAGCTGTTTTTT. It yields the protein CASSLESTGELFF.

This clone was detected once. CDR3 region: CASSIKMASNEKLFF. As DNA, the CDR3 is TGTGCCAGCAGCATCAAAATGGCCAGTAATGAAAAACTGTTTTTT. The chain has TRBV21-1 and TRBJ1-4; the table's D call of TRBD1 was not tested on the DNA. TRBV21-1 is an annotated pseudogene. CDR3 length: 15 residues.

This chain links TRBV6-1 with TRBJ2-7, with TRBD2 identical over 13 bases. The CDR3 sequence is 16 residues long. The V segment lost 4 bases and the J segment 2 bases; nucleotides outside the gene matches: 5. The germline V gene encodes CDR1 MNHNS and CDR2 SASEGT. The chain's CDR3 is CASSGLAGGSTYEQYF. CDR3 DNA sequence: TGTGCCAGCAGTGGACTAGCGGGGGGCTCTACCTACGAGCAGTACTTC.

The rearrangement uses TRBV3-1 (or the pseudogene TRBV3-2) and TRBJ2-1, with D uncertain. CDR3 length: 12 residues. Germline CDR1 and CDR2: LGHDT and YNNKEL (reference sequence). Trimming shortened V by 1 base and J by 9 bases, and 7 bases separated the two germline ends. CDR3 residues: CASSQGSSEQFF. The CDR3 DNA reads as TGTGCCAGCAGCCAAGGGTCAAGTGAGCAGTTCTTC.

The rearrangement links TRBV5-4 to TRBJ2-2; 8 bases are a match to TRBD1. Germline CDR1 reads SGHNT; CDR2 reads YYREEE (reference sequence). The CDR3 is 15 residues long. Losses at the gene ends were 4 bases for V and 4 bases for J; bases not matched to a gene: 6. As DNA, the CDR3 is TGTGCCAGCAGCGGAACCGGGACAGGCACCGGGGAGCTGTTTTTT. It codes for CASSGTGTGTGELFF.

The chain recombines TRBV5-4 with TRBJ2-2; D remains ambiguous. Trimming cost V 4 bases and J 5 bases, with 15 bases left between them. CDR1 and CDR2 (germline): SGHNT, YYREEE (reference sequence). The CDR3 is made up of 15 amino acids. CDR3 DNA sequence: TGTGCCAGCAGCATTATGTGGGGTAAAACCGGGGAGCTGTTTTTT. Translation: CASSIMWGKTGELFF.

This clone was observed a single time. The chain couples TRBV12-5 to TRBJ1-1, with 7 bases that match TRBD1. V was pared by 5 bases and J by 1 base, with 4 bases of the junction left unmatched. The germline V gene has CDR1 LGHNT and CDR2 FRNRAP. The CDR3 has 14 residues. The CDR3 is CASGTGTANTEAFF. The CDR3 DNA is TGTGCTAGTGGTACCGGGACAGCGAACACTGAAGCTTTCTTT.

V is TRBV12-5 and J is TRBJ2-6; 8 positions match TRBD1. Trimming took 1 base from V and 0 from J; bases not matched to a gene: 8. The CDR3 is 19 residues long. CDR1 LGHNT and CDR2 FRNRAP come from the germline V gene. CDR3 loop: CASGLGARGRYSGANVLTF. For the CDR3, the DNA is TGTGCTAGTGGTTTGGGAGCCAGGGGGCGTTACTCTGGGGCCAACGTCCTGACTTTC.

CDR3 bases: TGTGCCAGCAGCTCACACTTAAGCGGGGGAATGTACGAGCAGTACTTC. Protein product: CASSSHLSGGMYEQYF. The chain has TRBV6-2 or TRBV6-3 and TRBJ2-7, with 8 bases matching TRBD2. Per germline, CDR1 MNHEY and CDR2 SVGEGT. With 6 bases clipped from V and 4 bases from J, the junction kept 14 bases outside the gene matches. The CDR3 runs 16 residues.

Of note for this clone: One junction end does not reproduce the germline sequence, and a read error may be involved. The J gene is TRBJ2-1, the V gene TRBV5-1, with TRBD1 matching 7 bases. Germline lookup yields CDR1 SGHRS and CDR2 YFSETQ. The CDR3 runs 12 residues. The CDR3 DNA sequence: TGCGCCAGCAGCTTGGGGACAGGTCCCCGAGTCTTC. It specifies CASSLGTGPRVF.

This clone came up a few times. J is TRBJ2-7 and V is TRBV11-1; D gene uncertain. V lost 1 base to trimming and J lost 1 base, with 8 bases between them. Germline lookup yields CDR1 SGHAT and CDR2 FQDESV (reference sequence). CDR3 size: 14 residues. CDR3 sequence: CASSLEATSYEQYF. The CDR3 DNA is TGTGCCAGCAGCTTAGAGGCCACATCCTACGAGCAGTACTTC.

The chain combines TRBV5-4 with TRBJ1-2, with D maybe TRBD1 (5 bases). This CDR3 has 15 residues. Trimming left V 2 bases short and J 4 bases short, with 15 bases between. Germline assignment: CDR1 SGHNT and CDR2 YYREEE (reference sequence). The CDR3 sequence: CASSFGGTAVYGYTF. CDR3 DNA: TGTGCCAGCAGCTTTGGCGGGACGGCCGTCTATGGCTACACCTTC.

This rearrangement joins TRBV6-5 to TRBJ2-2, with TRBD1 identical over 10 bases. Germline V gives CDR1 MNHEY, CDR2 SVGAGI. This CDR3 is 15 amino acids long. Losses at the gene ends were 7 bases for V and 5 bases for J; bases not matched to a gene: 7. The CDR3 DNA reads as TGTGCCAGCACCCGGGACAGGGGAAGAACCGGGGAGCTGTTTTTT. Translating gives CASTRDRGRTGELFF.

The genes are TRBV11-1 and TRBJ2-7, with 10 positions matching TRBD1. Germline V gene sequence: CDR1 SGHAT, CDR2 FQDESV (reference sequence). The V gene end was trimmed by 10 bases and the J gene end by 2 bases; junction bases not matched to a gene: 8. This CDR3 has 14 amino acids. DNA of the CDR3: TGTGCCACTAATCCGGGACAGGGGACCTACGAGCAGTACTTC. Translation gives CATNPGQGTYEQYF. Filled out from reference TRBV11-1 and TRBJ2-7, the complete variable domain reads EAEVAQSPRYKITEKSQAVAFWCDPISGHATLYWYRQILGQGPELLVQFQDESVVDDSQLPKDRFSAERLKGVDSTLKIQPAELGDSAMYLCATNPGQGTYEQYFGPGTRLTVT.

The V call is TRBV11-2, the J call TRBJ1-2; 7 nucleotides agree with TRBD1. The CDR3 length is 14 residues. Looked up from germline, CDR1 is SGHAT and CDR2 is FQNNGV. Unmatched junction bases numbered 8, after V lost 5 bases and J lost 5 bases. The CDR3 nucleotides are TGTGCCAGCAGCAATACAGGGGTTGGGTATGGCTACACCTTC. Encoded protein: CASSNTGVGYGYTF.

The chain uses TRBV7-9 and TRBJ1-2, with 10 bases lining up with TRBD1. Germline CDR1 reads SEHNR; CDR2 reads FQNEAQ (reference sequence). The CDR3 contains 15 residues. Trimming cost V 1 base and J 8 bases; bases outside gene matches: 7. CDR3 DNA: TGTGCCAGCAGCTTAGTAGTGGCGACAGGGGGCGGCTACACCTTC. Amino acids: CASSLVVATGGGYTF.

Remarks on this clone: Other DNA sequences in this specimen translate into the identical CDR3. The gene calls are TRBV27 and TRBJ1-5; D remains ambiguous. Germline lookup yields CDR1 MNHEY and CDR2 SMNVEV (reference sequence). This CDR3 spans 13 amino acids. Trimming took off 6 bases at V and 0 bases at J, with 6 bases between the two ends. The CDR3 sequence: CASSPYSNQPQHF. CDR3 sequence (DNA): TGTGCCAGCAGCCCGTATAGCAATCAGCCCCAGCATTTT.

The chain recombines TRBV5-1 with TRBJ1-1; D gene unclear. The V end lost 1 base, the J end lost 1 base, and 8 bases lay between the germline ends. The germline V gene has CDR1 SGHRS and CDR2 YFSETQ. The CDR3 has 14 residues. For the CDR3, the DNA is TGCGCCAGCAGCTTGACAGACACGAACACTGAAGCTTTCTTT. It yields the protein CASSLTDTNTEAFF. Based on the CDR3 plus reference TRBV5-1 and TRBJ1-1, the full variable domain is KAGVTQTPRYLIKTRGQQVTLSCSPISGHRSVSWYQQTPGQGLQFLFEYFSETQRNKGNFPGRFSGRQFSNSRSEMNVSTLELGDSALYLCASSLTDTNTEAFFGQGTRLTVV.

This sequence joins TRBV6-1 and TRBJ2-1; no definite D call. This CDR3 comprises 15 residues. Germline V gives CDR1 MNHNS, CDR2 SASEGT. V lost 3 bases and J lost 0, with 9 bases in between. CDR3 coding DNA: TGTGCCAGCAGTGAGTTGGTCCTCTCCTACAATGAGCAGTTCTTC. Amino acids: CASSELVLSYNEQFF.

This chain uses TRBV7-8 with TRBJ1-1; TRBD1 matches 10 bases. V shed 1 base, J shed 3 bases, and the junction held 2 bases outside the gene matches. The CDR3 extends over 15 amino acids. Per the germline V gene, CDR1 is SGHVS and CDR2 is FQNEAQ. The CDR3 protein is CASSLGTGGYTEAFF. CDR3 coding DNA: TGTGCCAGCAGCTTAGGGACAGGGGGGTACACTGAAGCTTTCTTT.

CDR3 bases: TGTGCCACTAAAGTCCCCGGGGAAGGCTACACCTTC. It encodes CATKVPGEGYTF. V is TRBV2 and J is TRBJ1-2; D remains ambiguous. V was clipped by 10 bases and J by 8 bases, with 17 bases between them. In germline, CDR1 is SNHLY, CDR2 FYNNEI. The CDR3 sequence is 12 residues long.

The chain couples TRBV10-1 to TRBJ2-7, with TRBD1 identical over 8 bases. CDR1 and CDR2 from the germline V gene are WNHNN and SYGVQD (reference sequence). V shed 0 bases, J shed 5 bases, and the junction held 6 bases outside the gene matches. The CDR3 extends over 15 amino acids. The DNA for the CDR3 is TGCGCCAGCAGTGAGTCCGGGACAGGTAAAAACGAGCAGTACTTC. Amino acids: CASSESGTGKNEQYF.

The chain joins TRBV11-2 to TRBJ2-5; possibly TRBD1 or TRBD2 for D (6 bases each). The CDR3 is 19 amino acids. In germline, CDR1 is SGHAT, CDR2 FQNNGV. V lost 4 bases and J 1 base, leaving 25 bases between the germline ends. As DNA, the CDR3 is TGTGCCAGCAGCTACCGTTGGGGGCAGAGCGGGCCCTCCCAAGAGACCCAGTACTTC. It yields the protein CASSYRWGQSGPSQETQYF.

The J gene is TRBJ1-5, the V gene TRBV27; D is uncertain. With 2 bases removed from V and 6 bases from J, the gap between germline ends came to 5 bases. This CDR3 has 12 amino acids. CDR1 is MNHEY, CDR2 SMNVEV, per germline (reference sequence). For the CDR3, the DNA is TGTGCCAGCAGTTTACAATTTCAGCCCCAGCATTTT. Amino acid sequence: CASSLQFQPQHF.

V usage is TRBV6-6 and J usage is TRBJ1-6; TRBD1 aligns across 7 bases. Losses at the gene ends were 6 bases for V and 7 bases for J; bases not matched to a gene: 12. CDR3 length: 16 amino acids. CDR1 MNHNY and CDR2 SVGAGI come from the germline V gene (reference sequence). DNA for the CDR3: TGTGCCAGCAGCTCCGTCCGGACAGGCGGGAATTCACCCCTCCACTTT. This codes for CASSSVRTGGNSPLHF.